The rows below give T cell receptor beta chains drawn from one sample of a study of a mutant IDH1 vaccine in newly diagnosed glioma. The data were produced by immunoSEQ multiplex PCR, yet TCRdb's version contains in-frame clones alone and is incomplete. Of 40,000 to 45,000 clones in the sample, approximately 80% were seen once. No antigen has been identified for these receptors. The sample was PBMCs, taken from a glioma patient whose treatment included an IDH1 peptide vaccine. All receptors come from a woman aged 35 to 49 with glioma. Some clones in this sample may be carry-over from other donors' samples. Both conserved end residues are part of each CDR3. Fields, in order: V gene, D gene, clone size, J gene, CDR3 DNA, CDR3 protein. The D gene is left open where the match is weak. Clone size appears in some rows only: once, few, many, or a class for an expanded clone.

TRBV2	-	few	TRBJ1-5	TGTGCCAGCAACACAAGGGGCAATCAGCCCCAGCATTTT	CASNTRGNQPQHF
TRBV5-1	-	once	TRBJ2-4	TGCGCCAGCAGCCCTCTAGGCCCAGGGGACATTCAGTACTTC	CASSPLGPGDIQYF
TRBV9	-	-	TRBJ2-3	TGTGCCAGCAGCGTAGCGTTAGGTAGCACAGATACGCAGTATTTT	CASSVALGSTDTQYF
TRBV4-1	-	-	TRBJ2-7	TGCGCCAGCAGCCCCCCCGGTAGGGCCTACGAGCAGTACTTC	CASSPPGRAYEQYF
TRBV13	-	-	TRBJ2-6	TGTGCCACTTCGCGCGGGCCAGGATCCGGTTCCAACGTCCTGACTTTC	CATSRGPGSGSNVLTF
TRBV7-9	-	-	TRBJ2-6	TGTGCCAGCAGCTCCTCAACGGGGGACTCTGGGGCCAACGTCCTGACTTTC	CASSSSTGDSGANVLTF
TRBV7-8	TRBD1	-	TRBJ1-5	TGTGCCAGCAGCTTATTACAGGGGTTTCAGCCCCAGCATTTT	CASSLLQGFQPQHF
TRBV7-2	-	-	TRBJ2-5	TGTGCCAGCGGGGAGGCAGTCCAAGAGACCCAGTACTTC	CASGEAVQETQYF
TRBV23-1	TRBD1	once	TRBJ1-6	TGCGCCAGCAGTCACTACAACCGAGGACAGGGGGCGACCGTTTCACCCCTCCACTTT	CASSHYNRGQGATVSPLHF
TRBV7-9	-	-	TRBJ1-1	TGTGCCAGCAGCTTGCTGGGGACCGGGCGGTTGAACACTGAAGCTTTCTTT	CASSLLGTGRLNTEAFF
TRBV10-3	-	-	TRBJ2-2	TGTGCCATCAGTGAGCCATATCAGGGGAGCACCGGGGAGCTGTTTTTT	CAISEPYQGSTGELFF
TRBV6-6	-	-	TRBJ1-2	TGTGCCACCATCCCGGGACAAACTCGATTTGGCTACACCTTC	CATIPGQTRFGYTF
TRBV27	TRBD1	-	TRBJ1-1	TGTGCCAGCAGCAGGGGGAGTCTGCAACTCTTT	CASSRGSLQLF
TRBV13	-	-	TRBJ2-3	TGTGCCAGCAGCTTAGGGCCGGGGCTAGGCACAGATACGCAGTATTTT	CASSLGPGLGTDTQYF
TRBV2	-	-	TRBJ2-3	TGTGCCAGCAGTTTTGAGGGCGGCTCGCAGTATTTT	CASSFEGGSQYF
TRBV6-1	-	-	TRBJ2-7	TGTGCCAGCAGCCTCGACCCCTACGAGCAGTACTTC	CASSLDPYEQYF
TRBV28	TRBD2	-	TRBJ2-7	TGTGCCAGCACCCCCGGGGAGGGGTACTCCTACGAGCAGTACTTC	CASTPGEGYSYEQYF
TRBV2	TRBD2	-	TRBJ2-5	TGTGCCAGCGGGCGCGGGAGGGAAGAGACCCAGTACTTC	CASGRGREETQYF
TRBV28	-	-	TRBJ2-1	TGTGCCAGCAGTTGGAGACGGCTACCGCAGTTCTTC	CASSWRRLPQFF
TRBV7-8	-	-	TRBJ1-1	TGTGCCAGCAGCTTAGTAGTGAGTGACAACACTGAAGCTTTCTTT	CASSLVVSDNTEAFF
TRBV13	TRBD2	-	TRBJ2-3	TGTGCCAGCATGGGGGGGACAGATACGCAGTATTTT	CASMGGTDTQYF
TRBV7-9	-	-	TRBJ2-1	TGTGCCAGCAGCTCCCCGTGGAGGCAGTTCTTC	CASSSPWRQFF
TRBV7-9	-	-	TRBJ1-4	TGTGCCAGCAGCAAAGGGTTTTTAACTAATGAAAAACTGTTTTTT	CASSKGFLTNEKLFF
TRBV27	TRBD2	-	TRBJ2-1	TGTGCCAGCAGTTTATCTAGCGGGGGAGACAATGAGCAGTTCTTC	CASSLSSGGDNEQFF
TRBV4-3	-	-	TRBJ2-3	TGCGCCAGCAGCCAAGGCGTGGGGGCCACAGATACGCAGTATTTT	CASSQGVGATDTQYF
TRBV5-4	TRBD1	-	TRBJ1-2	TGTGCCGGGTTAACAGGGGGCGCCTATGGCTACACCTTC	CAGLTGGAYGYTF
TRBV7-9	-	-	TRBJ1-2	TGTGCCAGCAGCTTAGCGACAGACTATGGCTACACCTTC	CASSLATDYGYTF
TRBV2	TRBD2	-	TRBJ2-5	TGTGCCAGCAGATCGGCTAGCGGGACCCAAGACACCCAGTACTTC	CASRSASGTQDTQYF
TRBV5-1	-	few	TRBJ1-2	TGCGCCAGCAGCTTGGCAGGTGACTATGGCTACACCTTC	CASSLAGDYGYTF
TRBV7-8	-	few	TRBJ2-4	TGTGCCAGCAGCCCCCGTTACAGGGCGGGATCGACAAACATTCAGTACTTC	CASSPRYRAGSTNIQYF
TRBV6-5	TRBD1	-	TRBJ2-2	TGTGCCAGCAGGTGGGGACAGAGCACCGGGGAGCTGTTTTTT	CASRWGQSTGELFF
TRBV4-3	-	-	TRBJ2-7	TGCGCCAGCAGCCTAAAGAGTGGGGGCGGCGAGCAGTACTTC	CASSLKSGGGEQYF
TRBV9	TRBD2	-	TRBJ2-1	TGTGCCAGCAGCGCCTCCCAAGCGGGAACCTCCTACAATGAGCAGTTCTTC	CASSASQAGTSYNEQFF
TRBV7-9	-	-	TRBJ1-5	TGTGCCAGCAGCACCGGGACCGCGACTTGGAGCAATCAGCCCCAGCATTTT	CASSTGTATWSNQPQHF
TRBV19	TRBD1	-	TRBJ1-5	TGTGCCAGTAGCCTAGGGGGCGGCTATAGCAATCAGCCCCAGCATTTT	CASSLGGGYSNQPQHF
TRBV7-2	-	-	TRBJ1-5	TGTGCCAGCAGCTTAAACTCCCCGCTTTATAGCAATCAGCCCCAGCATTTT	CASSLNSPLYSNQPQHF
TRBV23-1	-	-	TRBJ1-2	TGCGCCAGCAGTCCCCCAGGCGGATCCAACTATGGCTACACCTTC	CASSPPGGSNYGYTF
TRBV1	-	-	TRBJ2-5	TGCACCAGCAGCCAAGAGCAAAAAGAGTCCCAAGAGACCCAGTACTTC	CTSSQEQKESQETQYF
TRBV6-6	-	-	TRBJ2-2	TGTGCCAGCAGGCGGCAGGGGTCCGGGGAGCTGTTTTTT	CASRRQGSGELFF
TRBV9	-	-	TRBJ1-4	TGTGCCAGCACCCGTGGGCCGCAGTTGAGTGAAAAACTGTTTTTT	CASTRGPQLSEKLFF
TRBV2	-	-	TRBJ2-7	TGTGCCAGCAAAGAACGGAGCTACGAGCAGTACTTC	CASKERSYEQYF